The rows below give T cell receptor beta chains drawn from one sample of a study of T cell responses to AZD1222 COVID-19 vaccine. Profiling relied on immunoSEQ multiplex PCR, and the TCRdb table lists in-frame clones only, not all of them. The sample gives approximately 90,000 clones, about 87% of which show up once; about 16% is in the top ten. The starting material was peripheral blood, obtained on day 0 of AZD1222 vaccination. The receptors here all came from an adult in good health. Both conserved end residues are part of each CDR3. A D gene is named only where the DNA matches it firmly. Rows give clone size only sometimes, using once, few, many, or a class for an expanded clone.

clone_size | d_call | j_call | v_call | cdr3_aa | cdr3_nt
- | - | TRBJ1-2 | TRBV27 | CASSFGARTNYGYTF | TGTGCCAGCAGTTTTGGAGCCAGAACTAACTATGGCTACACCTTC
- | - | TRBJ2-1 | TRBV10-2 | CASSAVSSYNEQFF | TGCGCCAGCAGTGCCGTGAGCTCCTACAATGAGCAGTTCTTC
- | - | TRBJ1-1 | TRBV19 | CASNPGSGGTEAFF | TGTGCCAGCAACCCTGGGAGCGGGGGGACTGAAGCTTTCTTT
- | - | TRBJ1-2 | TRBV30 | CAWSVGWNYGYTF | TGTGCCTGGAGTGTCGGGTGGAACTATGGCTACACCTTC
- | - | TRBJ1-3 | TRBV28 | CASSLGGVSTGNTIYF | TGTGCCAGCAGTTTAGGGGGGGTCTCAACTGGAAACACCATATATTTT
few | - | TRBJ2-7 | TRBV14 | CASSQVLPGRGSRGEQYF | TGTGCCAGCAGCCAAGTGCTGCCCGGCAGAGGCTCAAGGGGCGAGCAGTACTTC
- | TRBD2 | TRBJ2-7 | TRBV13 | CASSSRLAGAYEQYF | TGTGCCAGCAGCTCCCGACTAGCGGGAGCGTACGAGCAGTACTTC
once | - | TRBJ2-3 | TRBV14 | CASSTSSVRSTQYF | TGTGCCAGCAGCACTAGTTCGGTCCGGAGTACGCAGTATTTT
- | TRBD1 | TRBJ1-5 | TRBV28 | CASSKGQGREPQHF | TGTGCCAGCAGTAAGGGACAGGGCCGGGAGCCCCAGCATTTT
- | - | TRBJ1-1 | TRBV19 | CASRDTGGTEAFF | TGTGCCAGTAGGGACACCGGTGGCACTGAAGCTTTCTTT
- | TRBD2 | TRBJ2-3 | TRBV5-1 | CASSFISGAGEVDTQYF | TGCGCCAGCAGCTTCATCTCTGGAGCGGGAGAGGTAGATACGCAGTATTTT
- | - | TRBJ1-5 | TRBV28 | CASSPHQNRVEPQHF | TGTGCCAGCAGTCCCCACCAAAACAGGGTTGAGCCCCAGCATTTT
- | - | TRBJ1-6 | TRBV5-6 | CASSSSGGLEPLHF | TGTGCCAGCAGCTCAAGTGGGGGCCTGGAACCCCTCCACTTT
- | - | TRBJ2-1 | TRBV7-9 | CASSPRGAYNEQFF | TGTGCCAGCAGCCCCCGAGGCGCCTACAATGAGCAGTTCTTC
- | TRBD2 | TRBJ2-2 | TRBV6-5 | CASSSGRGSGELFF | TGTGCCAGCAGTTCCGGGAGGGGTTCCGGGGAGCTGTTTTTT
- | - | TRBJ2-7 | TRBV5-1 | CASSLGTTGWYYEQYF | TGCGCCAGCAGCTTGGGGACTACTGGGTGGTACTACGAGCAGTACTTC
- | - | TRBJ1-1 | TRBV19 | CASARGRDTEAFF | TGTGCCTCAGCCAGGGGCCGCGACACTGAAGCTTTCTTT
- | TRBD1 | TRBJ2-2 | TRBV28 | CATYSTGGWSGELFF | TGTGCCACATATAGCACAGGGGGGTGGTCCGGGGAGCTGTTTTTT
- | TRBD1 | TRBJ2-7 | TRBV10-3 | CAISESPGQGSYEQYF | TGTGCCATCAGTGAATCTCCGGGACAGGGGTCCTACGAGCAGTACTTC
- | - | TRBJ1-2 | TRBV2 | CASSPGSYGYTF | TGTGCCAGCAGCCCAGGGAGCTATGGCTACACCTTC
once | - | TRBJ2-1 | TRBV20-1 | CSASLVEGYNEQFF | TGCAGTGCTAGTTTGGTGGAAGGCTACAATGAGCAGTTCTTC
- | - | TRBJ1-2 | TRBV2 | CASSLVKYGYTF | TGTGCCAGCAGTCTAGTTAAGTATGGCTACACCTTC
- | - | TRBJ1-1 | TRBV7-9 | CASGRNTEAFF | TGTGCCAGCGGACGGAACACTGAAGCTTTCTTT
once | - | TRBJ2-7 | TRBV28 | CASSFLGRQYF | TGTGCCAGCAGTTTTCTGGGTCGGCAGTACTTC
- | TRBD2 | TRBJ2-1 | TRBV5-4 | CASSSRTSGSSYNEQFF | TGTGCCAGCAGCTCGCGGACTAGCGGGAGTTCCTACAATGAGCAGTTCTTC
- | - | TRBJ1-1 | TRBV2 | CASSEEQSRAFF | TGTGCCAGCAGTGAAGAGCAAAGCAGGGCTTTCTTT
- | - | TRBJ2-4 | TRBV2 | CASNEELAKNIQYF | TGTGCCAGCAACGAGGAGTTAGCCAAAAACATTCAGTACTTC
- | TRBD2 | TRBJ2-3 | TRBV5-1 | CASSVLAGGPTDTQYF | TGCGCCAGCAGCGTACTAGCGGGAGGGCCTACAGATACGCAGTATTTT